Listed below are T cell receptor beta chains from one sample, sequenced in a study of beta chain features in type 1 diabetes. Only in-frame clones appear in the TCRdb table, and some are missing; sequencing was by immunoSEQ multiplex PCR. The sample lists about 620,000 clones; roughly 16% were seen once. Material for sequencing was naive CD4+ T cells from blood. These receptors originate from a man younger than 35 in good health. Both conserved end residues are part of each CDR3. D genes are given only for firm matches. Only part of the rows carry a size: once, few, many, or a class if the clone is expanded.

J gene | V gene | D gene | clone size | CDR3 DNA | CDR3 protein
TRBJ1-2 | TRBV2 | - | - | TGTGCCAGCAGGGGGCTGGGTCTCTCAGTTGGCTACACCTTC | CASRGLGLSVGYTF
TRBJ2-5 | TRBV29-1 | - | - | TGCAGCGTTGAAGCGGGGGCGTCCAGGGGAGAGACCCAGTACTTC | CSVEAGASRGETQYF
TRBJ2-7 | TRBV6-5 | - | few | TGTGCCAGCAGCTCTCAGGGATACTCCTACGAGCAGTACTTC | CASSSQGYSYEQYF
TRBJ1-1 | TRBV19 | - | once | TGTGCCAGTAAAGAGGACAGCTGGAGGACTGAAGCTTTCTTT | CASKEDSWRTEAFF
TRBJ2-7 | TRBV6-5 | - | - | TGTGCCAGCAGTTACAGCCCAGGGATATATGAGCAGTACTTC | CASSYSPGIYEQYF
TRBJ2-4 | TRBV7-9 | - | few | TGTGCCAGCAGCTTGACGCGGGACACAAACATTCAGTACTTC | CASSLTRDTNIQYF
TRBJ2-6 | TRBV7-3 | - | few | TGTGCCAGCAACATACCGGGTTATGGGGCCAACGTCCTGACTTTC | CASNIPGYGANVLTF
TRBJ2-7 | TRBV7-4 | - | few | TGTGCCAGCAGCTACCTAAGACTAGGAAGCTCCTACGAGCAGTACTTC | CASSYLRLGSSYEQYF
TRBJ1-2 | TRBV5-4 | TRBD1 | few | TGTGCCAGCAGCCTGGCTCCGGACAGGGGCTATGGCTACACCTTC | CASSLAPDRGYGYTF
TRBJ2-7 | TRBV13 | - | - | TGTGCCAGCAGTAAGCTTTTGGTCTACGAGCAGTACTTC | CASSKLLVYEQYF
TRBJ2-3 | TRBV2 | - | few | TGTGCCAGCAGTACATCCTATACGCAGTATTTT | CASSTSYTQYF